This T cell receptor (beta chain) was identified in a study of T cells in women clearing cervical HPV infection. Libraries were prepared by immunoSEQ multiplex PCR; TCRdb keeps only in-frame clonotypes and omits some of them. This sample lists tens of thousands of clones; its ten largest clones have about 18%. On this clone: The read stops 3 residues short of the end of the CDR3; the missing end is completed from the germline J gene.

This CDR3 has 13 amino acids. Germline lookup yields CDR1 SGHTA and CDR2 FQGNSA. This receptor was taken from a woman between 18 and 69 years old with a cervical HPV16 infection that either progressed to CIN3+ or cleared (not recorded which). The sequenced sample was blood buffy coat. The chain joins TRBV7-2 to TRBJ1-2; 7 bases agree with TRBD1. This chain's CDR3 is CASSVVQGDTYTF. The part of the CDR3 DNA that was read is TGTGCCAGCAGCGTTGTCCAGGGGGATACC. The variable domain in full, completed from reference TRBV7-2 and TRBJ1-2, reads GAGVSQSPSNKVTEKGKDVELRCDPISGHTALYWYRQSLGQGLEFLIYFQGNSAPDKSGLPSDRFSAERTGGSVSTLTIQRTQQEDSAVYLCASSVVQGDTYTFGSGTRLTVV.